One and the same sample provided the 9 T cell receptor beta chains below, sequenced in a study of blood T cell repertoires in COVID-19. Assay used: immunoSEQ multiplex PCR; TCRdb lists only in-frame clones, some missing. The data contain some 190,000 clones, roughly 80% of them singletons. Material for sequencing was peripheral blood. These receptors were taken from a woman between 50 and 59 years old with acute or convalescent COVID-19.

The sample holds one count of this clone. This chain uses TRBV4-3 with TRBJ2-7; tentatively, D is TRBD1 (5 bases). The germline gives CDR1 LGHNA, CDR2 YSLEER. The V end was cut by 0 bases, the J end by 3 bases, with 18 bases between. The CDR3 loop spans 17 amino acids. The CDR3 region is CASSQDSRGRGIYEQYF. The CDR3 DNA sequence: TGCGCCAGCAGCCAAGATTCTCGTGGTAGGGGAATCTACGAGCAGTACTTC.

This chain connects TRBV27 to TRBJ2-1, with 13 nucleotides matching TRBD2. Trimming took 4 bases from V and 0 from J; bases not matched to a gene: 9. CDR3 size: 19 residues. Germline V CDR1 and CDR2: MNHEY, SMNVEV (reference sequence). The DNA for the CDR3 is TGTGCCAGCAGTTCCAGGACTAGCGGGAGTCTTTCCTCCTACAATGAGCAGTTCTTC. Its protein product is CASSSRTSGSLSSYNEQFF.

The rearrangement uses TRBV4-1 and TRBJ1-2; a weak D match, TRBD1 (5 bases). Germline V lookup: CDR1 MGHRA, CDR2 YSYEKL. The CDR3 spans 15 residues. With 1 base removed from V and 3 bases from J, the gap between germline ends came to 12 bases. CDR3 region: CASSQVQADDYGYTF. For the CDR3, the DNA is TGCGCCAGCAGCCAAGTACAGGCCGATGACTATGGCTACACCTTC.

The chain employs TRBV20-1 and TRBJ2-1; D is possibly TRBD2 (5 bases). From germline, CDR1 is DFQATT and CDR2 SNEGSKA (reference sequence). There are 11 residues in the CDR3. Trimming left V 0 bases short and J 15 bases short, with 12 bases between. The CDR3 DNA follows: TGCAGTGCTAGAGATAAGAGGGCGACGTTCTTC. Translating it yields CSARDKRATFF.

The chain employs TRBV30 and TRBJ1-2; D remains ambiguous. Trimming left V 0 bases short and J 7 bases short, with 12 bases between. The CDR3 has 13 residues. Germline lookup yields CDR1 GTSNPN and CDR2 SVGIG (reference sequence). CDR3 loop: CAWSVLALGGYTF. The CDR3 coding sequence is TGTGCCTGGAGTGTACTAGCATTGGGTGGCTACACCTTC.

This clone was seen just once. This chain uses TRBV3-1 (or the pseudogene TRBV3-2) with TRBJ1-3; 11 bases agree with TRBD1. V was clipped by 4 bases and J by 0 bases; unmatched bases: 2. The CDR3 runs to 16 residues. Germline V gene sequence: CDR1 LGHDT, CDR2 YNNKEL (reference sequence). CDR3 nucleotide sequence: TGTGCCAGCAGCCGGACAGGGGGCTCCTCTGGAAACACCATATATTTT. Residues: CASSRTGGSSGNTIYF.

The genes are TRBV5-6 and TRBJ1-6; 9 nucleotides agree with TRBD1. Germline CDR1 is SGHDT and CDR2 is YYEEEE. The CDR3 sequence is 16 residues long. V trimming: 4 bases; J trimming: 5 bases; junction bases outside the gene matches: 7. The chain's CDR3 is CASSPGTGTNNSPLHF. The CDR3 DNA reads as TGTGCCAGCAGCCCCGGGACAGGGACCAATAATTCACCCCTCCACTTT.

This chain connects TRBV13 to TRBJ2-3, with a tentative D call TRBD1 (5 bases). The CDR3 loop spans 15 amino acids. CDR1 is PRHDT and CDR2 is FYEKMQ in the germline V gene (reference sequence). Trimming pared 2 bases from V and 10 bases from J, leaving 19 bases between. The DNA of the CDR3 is TGTGCCAGCAGCTTACGTGGGCAGGGTATCCCTCCGCAGTATTTT. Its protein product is CASSLRGQGIPPQYF.

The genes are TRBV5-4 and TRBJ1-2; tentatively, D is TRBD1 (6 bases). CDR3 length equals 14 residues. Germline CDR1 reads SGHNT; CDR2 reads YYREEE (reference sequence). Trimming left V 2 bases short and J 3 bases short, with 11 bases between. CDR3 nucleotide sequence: TGTGCCAGCAGCTTAGAGACAGGCGACTATGGCTACACCTTC. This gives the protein CASSLETGDYGYTF.